The 27 T cell receptor beta chains in this list originate from one sample, sequenced in a study of blood T cell repertoires in COVID-19. TCRdb keeps only in-frame clones here, not all; method: immunoSEQ multiplex PCR. This sample has 250,000 to 350,000 clones, with about nine tenths found just once. The sequencing input was peripheral blood. The receptors originated from a woman in her 30s who had recovered from COVID-19.

This clone was counted a single time. This chain joins TRBV28 and TRBJ1-3; 7 bases match TRBD1. The CDR3 runs 16 residues. Germline V gene data show CDR1 as MDHEN and CDR2 as SYDVKM. J was trimmed by 0 bases and V by 5 bases; bases with no gene match: 7. The CDR3: CASSPGTESSGNTIYF. The CDR3 nucleotides read TGTGCCAGCAGTCCCGGGACAGAGAGCTCTGGAAACACCATATATTTT.

The J gene is TRBJ2-7, the V gene TRBV10-3; 7 bases match TRBD2. There are 14 residues in the CDR3. The germline gives CDR1 ENHRY, CDR2 SYGVKD. J lost 0 bases, V lost 2 bases, and 1 base had no gene match. The CDR3 protein is CAISEQRDSYEQYF. Written as DNA, the CDR3 is TGTGCCATCAGTGAGCAGCGGGACTCCTACGAGCAGTACTTC.

J is TRBJ2-1 and V is TRBV7-3; D uncertain. V was pared by 2 bases and J by 7 bases, with 9 bases between. This CDR3 spans 13 amino acids. Germline lookup yields CDR1 SGHTA and CDR2 FQGTGA. CDR3 residues: CASSLRARNEQFF. As DNA, the CDR3 is TGTGCCAGCAGCTTACGAGCGCGGAATGAGCAGTTCTTC. The complete variable domain, with remaining parts taken from reference TRBV7-3 and TRBJ2-1, reads GAGVSQTPSNKVTEKGKYVELRCDPISGHTALYWYRQSLGQGPEFLIYFQGTGAADDSGLPNDRFFAVRPEGSVSTLKIQRTERGDSAVYLCASSLRARNEQFFGPGTRLTVL.

This clone has a single count. The chain recombines TRBV28 with TRBJ1-2, with a tentative D call TRBD1 (5 bases). Germline V gene lookup returns CDR1 MDHEN and CDR2 SYDVKM. CDR3 length equals 12 residues. Trimming took 8 bases from V and 3 from J, leaving 10 bases between them. The CDR3 protein is CASVDSHYGYTF. The DNA of the CDR3 is TGTGCCAGCGTCGACAGCCACTATGGCTACACCTTC.

V is TRBV19 and J is TRBJ1-1; D uncertain. The ends were cut back, 2 bases at V and 1 base at J, with 8 bases in the middle. Germline CDR1 and CDR2: LNHDA and SQIVND (reference sequence). The CDR3 is 14 residues long. CDR3 sequence: CASSISSGNTEAFF. The CDR3 nucleotides read TGTGCCAGTAGTATAAGTTCCGGGAACACTGAAGCTTTCTTT.

The gene calls are TRBV5-4 and TRBJ2-7; D might be TRBD1 (5 bases). Trimming took 3 bases from V and 4 from J, leaving 14 bases between them. The CDR3 contains 14 residues. CDR1 is SGHNT, CDR2 YYREEE, per germline (reference sequence). The CDR3 DNA sequence: TGTGCCAGCAGCTCCCAGGGCCGCCCTTACGAGCAGTACTTC. This sequence encodes CASSSQGRPYEQYF.

The chain links TRBV7-8 to TRBJ1-1; a weak D match, TRBD1 (6 bases). The CDR3 spans 19 residues. Germline V lookup: CDR1 SGHVS, CDR2 FQNEAQ. The V end was cut by 0 bases, the J end by 0 bases, with 20 bases between. CDR3 sequence (DNA): TGTGCCAGCAGCTTAGCTACCCTGCTCAGGGGTCGGATGAACACTGAAGCTTTCTTT. Amino acid sequence: CASSLATLLRGRMNTEAFF.

This clone has a handful of counts. The chain employs TRBV6-5 and TRBJ1-2, with 8 nucleotides matching TRBD1. Germline values: CDR1 MNHEY, CDR2 SVGAGI. This CDR3 region has 14 residues. With V trimmed by 5 bases and J by 7 bases, 9 bases remained unmatched. CDR3 sequence reads: CASSPGQGPSGYTF. Written as DNA, the CDR3 is TGTGCCAGCAGTCCAGGACAGGGCCCAAGTGGCTACACCTTC.

This clone was recorded only once. This chain connects TRBV19 to TRBJ1-5; 9 positions agree with TRBD1. This CDR3 has 15 residues. Unmatched junction bases numbered 6, after V lost 3 bases and J lost 6 bases. Germline-derived CDR1 and CDR2 are LNHDA and SQIVND (reference sequence). The CDR3 is CASSMKGTGIQPQHF. CDR3 nucleotides: TGTGCCAGTAGTATGAAGGGGACAGGGATTCAGCCCCAGCATTTT.

Only a few counts were recorded for this clone. The chain is built from TRBV4-2 and TRBJ2-7; D remains ambiguous. Germline CDR1 LGHNA, CDR2 YNFKEQ. The CDR3 is 12 amino acids. V was cut by 2 bases and J by 1 base, with 3 bases left in between. The CDR3 loop is CASSQPSYEQYF. The CDR3 bases are TGTGCCAGCAGCCAACCATCCTACGAGCAGTACTTC.

This clone has just one count. This chain links TRBV27 with TRBJ2-7; maybe TRBD2 (5 bases). The CDR3 is 17 residues long. Looked up from germline, CDR1 is MNHEY and CDR2 is SMNVEV (reference sequence). V was cut by 5 bases and J by 0 bases, with 20 bases left in between. CDR3 nucleotides: TGTGCCAGCAGTAAAATACGTCTAGGACTGAGCTCCTACGAGCAGTACTTC. Translation: CASSKIRLGLSSYEQYF.

The rearrangement joins TRBV27 to TRBJ1-3; D perhaps matches TRBD1 (6 bases). The V end lost 6 bases, the J end lost 9 bases, and 15 bases lay between the germline ends. CDR3 length: 13 amino acids. CDR1 is MNHEY, CDR2 SMNVEV, per germline (reference sequence). CDR3 in amino acids: CASRGAGSGTIYF. The CDR3 DNA reads as TGTGCCAGCAGGGGGGCCGGGTCCGGCACCATATATTTT.

The chain has TRBV24-1 and TRBJ2-3; tentative D call: TRBD1 (6 bases). V was pared by 4 bases and J by 0 bases, with 22 bases between. The CDR3 has 19 residues. Germline V CDR1 and CDR2: KGHDR, SFDVKD. The CDR3 loop is CATSDRRDTDITSTDTQYF. The DNA of the CDR3 is TGTGCCACCAGTGACCGCCGGGACACGGATATAACTAGCACAGATACGCAGTATTTT.

This clone was seen a few times. This CDR3 is also generated by other DNA sequences in the sample. This chain links TRBV19 with TRBJ2-6; TRBD1 matches at 7 bases. After removal of 4 bases from V and 1 base from J, the junction contained 4 bases not matched to a gene. In germline, CDR1 is LNHDA, CDR2 SQIVND (reference sequence). The CDR3 covers 16 residues. The CDR3 DNA is TGTGCCAGTAGTACCCGACAGGGATCTGGGGCCAACGTCCTGACTTTC. Translation: CASSTRQGSGANVLTF.

This chain joins TRBV2 and TRBJ1-4, with TRBD1 identical over 7 bases. Trimming at V came to 4 bases and at J to 8 bases, leaving 7 bases not matched to a gene. The CDR3 contains 14 residues. CDR1 and CDR2 from the germline V gene are SNHLY and FYNNEI. The CDR3, as DNA: TGTGCCAGCAGTGGAGGGGGCGCGAGCGAAAAACTGTTTTTT. It yields the protein CASSGGGASEKLFF.

This clone was seen more than once but under ten times. The chain links TRBV1 to TRBJ2-5; the table's D call TRBD2 went unverified against the DNA. TRBV1 is listed as a pseudogene. This CDR3 has 15 residues. The DNA for the CDR3 is TGCACCAGCAGCCACAAGCGGGGGGGCAATGAGACCCAGTACTTC. Protein: CTSSHKRGGNETQYF.

The chain has TRBV10-2 and TRBJ1-1, with a weak D call TRBD1 (6 bases). The CDR3 extends over 13 amino acids. In germline, CDR1 is WSHSY, CDR2 SAAADI. V lost 5 bases, J lost 1 base, and 8 bases lay in between. The CDR3 is CASSLGQNTEAFF. The CDR3 DNA is TGCGCCAGCAGTCTGGGACAGAACACTGAAGCTTTCTTT.

This chain joins TRBV7-3 and TRBJ2-3, with 10 positions matching TRBD1. Germline V gene lookup returns CDR1 SGHTA and CDR2 FQGTGA. The CDR3 has 15 residues. The J segment lost 3 bases and the V segment lost 5 bases, leaving 5 bases of the junction unmatched. CDR3 loop: CASSRGTGVTDTQYF. The DNA for the CDR3 is TGTGCCAGCAGCCGAGGGACAGGGGTAACAGATACGCAGTATTTT.

V is TRBV24-1 and J is TRBJ2-2; maybe TRBD2 (6 bases). CDR3 size: 14 residues. Between the trimmed V and J ends, which lost 0 bases and 9 bases, there was a span of 10 bases. From germline, CDR1 is KGHDR and CDR2 SFDVKD. CDR3 in DNA: TGTGCCACCAGTGATTTGATGGGGGGAAGGGAGCTGTTTTTT. This codes for CATSDLMGGRELFF.

The chain employs TRBV5-8 and TRBJ2-5; D is possibly TRBD1 (6 bases). The CDR3 spans 13 residues. Germline CDR1 reads SGHTS; CDR2 reads YDEGEE. Trimming took off 2 bases at V and 5 bases at J, with 10 bases between the two ends. CDR3 sequence (DNA): TGTGCCAGCAGCTTTACAGGGTTTGAGACCCAGTACTTC. Its translation is CASSFTGFETQYF.

The chain uses TRBV28 and TRBJ1-6, with TRBD1 identical over 7 bases. Trimming took 5 bases from V and 0 from J; bases not matched to a gene: 7. The CDR3 length is 17 residues. The germline V gene has CDR1 MDHEN and CDR2 SYDVKM. DNA of the CDR3: TGTGCCAGCAGTCCCTCACAGGGGCTCTCCTATAATTCACCCCTCCACTTT. Translation gives CASSPSQGLSYNSPLHF.

V and J are TRBV4-2 and TRBJ1-6; D unresolved. The germline CDR1 and CDR2 sequences are LGHNA and YNFKEQ. V lost 0 bases and J 9 bases, leaving 15 bases between the germline ends. The CDR3 has 16 residues. CDR3 amino acids: CASSQDFAQTGSPLHF. In DNA, the CDR3 is TGTGCCAGCAGCCAAGATTTTGCCCAAACGGGTTCACCCCTCCACTTT.

This clone has just a few counts. This chain links TRBV7-2 with TRBJ2-7; D gene unclear. V dropped 7 bases and J dropped 11 bases, with 6 bases sitting between them. The CDR3 is 8 amino acids. In germline, CDR1 is SGHTA, CDR2 FQGNSA. The CDR3 nucleotides read TGTGCCAGCAACAACGAGTACTTC. Amino acids: CASNNEYF.

The V call is TRBV7-2, the J call TRBJ2-5, with TRBD2 matching 8 bases. Germline V gives CDR1 SGHTA, CDR2 FQGNSA. The J segment lost 4 bases and the V segment lost 0 bases, leaving 4 bases of the junction unmatched. The CDR3 loop spans 15 amino acids. CDR3 amino acids: CASSLAGGAVETQYF. CDR3 in DNA: TGTGCCAGCAGCTTAGCCGGGGGGGCGGTAGAGACCCAGTACTTC.

V and J are TRBV11-2 and TRBJ1-1, with D possibly matching TRBD1 (6 bases). Germline assignment: CDR1 SGHAT and CDR2 FQNNGV. The V end lost 4 bases, the J end lost 3 bases, and 12 bases lay between the germline ends. CDR3 size: 14 residues. The CDR3 reads CASSSPDRYTEAFF. In DNA, the CDR3 is TGTGCCAGCAGCTCACCGGACAGATACACTGAAGCTTTCTTT.

The genes are TRBV27 and TRBJ1-5, with 7 positions matching TRBD1. The CDR3 contains 15 residues. Germline V gene data show CDR1 as MNHEY and CDR2 as SMNVEV (reference sequence). The V gene end was trimmed by 2 bases and the J gene end by 4 bases; junction bases not matched to a gene: 5. CDR3 in amino acids: CASSLRGRGNQPQHF. The CDR3 nucleotides read TGTGCCAGCAGTTTACGGGGCAGGGGGAATCAGCCCCAGCATTTT.

The chain joins TRBV19 to TRBJ2-4; 7 nucleotides match TRBD1. The CDR3 loop spans 14 amino acids. The V gene's germline CDR1 is LNHDA and CDR2 SQIVND (reference sequence). V gave up 9 bases and J gave up 0 bases; unmatched junction bases: 5. In DNA, the CDR3 is TGTGCCAGCCGGGGACAGCTAGCCAAAAACATTCAGTACTTC. It is translated as CASRGQLAKNIQYF.